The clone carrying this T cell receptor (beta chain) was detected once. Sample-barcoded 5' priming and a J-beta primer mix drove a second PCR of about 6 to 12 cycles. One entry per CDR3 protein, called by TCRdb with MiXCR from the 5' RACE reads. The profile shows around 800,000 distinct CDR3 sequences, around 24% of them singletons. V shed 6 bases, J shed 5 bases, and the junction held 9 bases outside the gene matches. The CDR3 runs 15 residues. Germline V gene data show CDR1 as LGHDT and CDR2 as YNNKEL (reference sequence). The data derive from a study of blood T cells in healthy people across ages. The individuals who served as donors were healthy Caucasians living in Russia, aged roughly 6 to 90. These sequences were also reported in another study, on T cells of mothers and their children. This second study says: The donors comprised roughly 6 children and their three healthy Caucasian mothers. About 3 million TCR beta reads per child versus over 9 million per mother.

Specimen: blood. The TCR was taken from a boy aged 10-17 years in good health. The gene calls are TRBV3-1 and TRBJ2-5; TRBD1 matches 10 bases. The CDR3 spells CASSHPGTGAETQYF. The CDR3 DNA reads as TGTGCCAGCAGTCACCCCGGGACAGGGGCTGAGACCCAGTACTTC.